The 10 T cell receptor beta chains below were found in one sample sequenced in a study of blood T cell repertoires in COVID-19 (dated by TCRdb to 2020 to 2022). The method behind the library was the immunoSEQ multiplex PCR assay. TCRdb provides this immuneACCESS table in a form limited to in-frame rearrangements. Some clones are lacking; in checked studies, under half of them reflect an unresolved V gene, and why the rest are absent is not known. Across this sample there are about 200,000 clones, with approximately 84% seen only once. Less than 5.5% of the sample goes to the ten largest clones. Input material: peripheral blood. These receptor sequences come from an elderly woman with acute or convalescent COVID-19.

The J gene is TRBJ2-1, the V gene TRBV27; TRBD1 matches 11 bases. V lost 7 bases and J lost 4; bases outside the gene matches: 6. This CDR3 is 15 amino acids long. CDR1 and CDR2 from the germline V gene are MNHEY and SMNVEV (reference sequence). CDR3 in amino acids: CASTPGTGGYNEQFF. The CDR3 nucleotides read TGTGCCAGCACCCCCGGGACAGGGGGTTACAATGAGCAGTTCTTC.

V and J are TRBV18 and TRBJ1-2; D is perhaps TRBD1 (6 bases). CDR1 and CDR2 from the germline V gene are KGHSH and LQKENI. This CDR3 comprises 16 residues. With 2 bases removed from V and 4 bases from J, the gap between germline ends came to 17 bases. The CDR3 DNA follows: TGTGCCAGCTCACCAACCAGTAAGGACAGCCCCTATGGCTACACCTTC. Its translation is CASSPTSKDSPYGYTF.

Note on this clone: A much larger clone differs from this one at a single base, so this may be a read error. Other DNA sequences of this sample code for an identical CDR3. The chain uses TRBV7-2 and TRBJ1-5; 8 bases fit TRBD1. CDR3 size: 13 residues. The germline CDR1 and CDR2 sequences are SGHTA and FQGNSA. The V and J ends lost 5 bases and 5 bases, in that order; junction bases with no gene match: 2. CDR3 sequence: CASSPDRDQPQHF. CDR3 sequence (DNA): TGTGCCAGCAGCCCGGACAGGGATCAGCCCCAGCATTTT. Based on the CDR3 plus reference TRBV7-2 and TRBJ1-5, the full variable domain is GAGVSQSPSNKVTEKGKDVELRCDPISGHTALYWYRQSLGQGLEFLIYFQGNSAPDKSGLPSDRFSAERTGGSVSTLTIQRTQQEDSAVYLCASSPDRDQPQHFGDGTRLSIL.

The rearrangement links TRBV29-1 to TRBJ1-1, with unresolved D. With 3 bases removed from V and 1 base from J, the gap between germline ends came to 6 bases. This CDR3 region has 12 residues. Germline V gene lookup returns CDR1 SQVTM and CDR2 ANQGSEA. The CDR3 is CSVDSQNTEAFF. The CDR3 region has the DNA TGCAGCGTTGATAGCCAGAACACTGAAGCTTTCTTT.

The chain links TRBV27 to TRBJ1-1; D ambiguous. Germline CDR1 and CDR2: MNHEY and SMNVEV (reference sequence). V lost 0 bases and J 8 bases, leaving 16 bases between the germline ends. The CDR3 consists of 15 residues. The DNA for the CDR3 is TGTGCCAGCAGTTTATCAGGAGTCCTTGGGTTAGAAGCTTTCTTT. Protein product: CASSLSGVLGLEAFF.

The rearrangement joins TRBV5-1 to TRBJ1-1; D may be TRBD1 (5 bases). Germline V gene sequence: CDR1 SGHRS, CDR2 YFSETQ. Trimming stripped 3 bases from V and 5 bases from J, with 14 bases between. The CDR3 contains 14 residues. This CDR3 is CASSSLGGRTEAFF. The CDR3 DNA reads TGCGCCAGCAGCTCGCTCGGGGGTAGGACTGAAGCTTTCTTT.

The genes are TRBV6-6 and TRBJ1-1; D unclear. Germline V lookup: CDR1 MNHNY, CDR2 SVGAGI (reference sequence). Trimming took off 7 bases at V and 3 bases at J, with 15 bases between the two ends. The CDR3 has 14 residues. The CDR3 sequence is CASTVAFMDTEAFF. The CDR3 nucleotides read TGTGCCAGCACCGTAGCGTTCATGGACACTGAAGCTTTCTTT.

This clone was recorded once. The chain is built from TRBV7-2 and TRBJ1-2, with D unresolved. Germline V CDR1 and CDR2: SGHTA, FQGNSA. Between the trimmed V and J ends, which lost 1 base and 8 bases, there was a span of 17 bases. The CDR3 totals 15 residues. CDR3 nucleotides: TGTGCCAGCAGCTTAGTACTAGGAATGGTAACCGGCTACACCTTC. It is translated as CASSLVLGMVTGYTF.

The chain links TRBV6-5 to TRBJ2-7, with 7 nucleotides matching TRBD1. The germline gives CDR1 MNHEY, CDR2 SVGAGI. The CDR3 is 15 residues long. V lost 6 bases, J lost 2 bases, and 10 bases stayed unmatched. The CDR3 is CASRDTGARAYEQYF. The CDR3 DNA sequence: TGTGCCAGCAGGGATACAGGGGCTCGCGCCTACGAGCAGTACTTC.

This rearrangement joins TRBV9 to TRBJ2-6, with D possibly being TRBD2 (6 bases). CDR3 length equals 20 residues. Germline loops: CDR1 SGDLS, CDR2 YYNGEE. Trimming left V 0 bases short and J 1 base short, with 20 bases between. CDR3 region: CASSVGPSLGAGSGANVLTF. CDR3 sequence (DNA): TGTGCCAGCAGCGTAGGCCCCTCGCTAGGGGCGGGATCTGGGGCCAACGTCCTGACTTTC.